This T cell receptor (beta chain) was profiled in a study of blood T cell repertoires in COVID-19. Study details: Samples of COVID-19 (acute and convalescent) were obtained from the United States, Italy and Spain.

Participants were placed into cohorts based on the clinical history they reported. Two negative PCRs, clearance, or symptom resolution were required of recovered Cohort 3 donors. On this clone: The sample contains more than one DNA sequence encoding this CDR3.

The CDR3 is 14 residues long. Germline-derived CDR1 and CDR2 are SGDLS and YYNGEE. V gave up 0 bases and J gave up 9 bases; unmatched junction bases: 3. Libraries were prepared by immunoSEQ multiplex PCR; TCRdb keeps only in-frame clonotypes and omits some of them. This sample yields about 310,000 clones, of which about 91% are seen a single time; 8% to 10% belongs to the top ten. The source of this sequence is a woman aged 40 to 55 who had recovered from COVID-19. The sample consisted of PBMCs or T cells enriched from blood (not recorded which). The chain is built from TRBV9 and TRBJ1-6, with TRBD1 identical over 7 bases. The CDR3 DNA reads as TGTGCCAGCAGCGTAGGACAGGGCGGTTCACCCCTCCACTTT. Translating gives CASSVGQGGSPLHF.